This T cell receptor (beta chain) was identified during a study of spatial heterogeneity in lung cancer. As concerns this clonotype: Its target is not known. A much larger clone lies a single base off, so this may be a read error.

General study results and limits: Expanded alpha and beta TCR counts within tumors tracked tumor mutation counts.

The CDR3 runs 15 residues. The V gene's germline CDR1 is MDHEN and CDR2 SYDVKM. Sample time point: sample taken at primary tumor resection. Samples were obtained from 70 or so donors, all untreated early-stage non-small cell lung cancer patients. No cell sorting; template was whole RNA from tumor, lung tissue or PBMC. A unique molecular identifier was carried by every single TCR cDNA molecule. Each CDR3 protein gets one entry after TCRdb re-called the 5' RACE reads with MiXCR. The table records around 3,400 distinct CDR3 sequences, 5% to 6% of them present only once. This clonotype was sampled from a female donor with early-stage non-small cell lung cancer. The chain employs TRBV28 and TRBJ1-3; TRBD1 matches 9 bases. The sequences come from lung tumor tissue, collected at surgery. Written as DNA, the CDR3 is TGTGCCAGCAGCCGGACAGGGGTCTCTGGAAGCACCATATATTTT. This gives the protein CASSRTGVSGSTIYF. The entire variable domain, with the rest obtained from reference TRBV28 and TRBJ1-3, is as follows: DVKVTQSSRYLVKRTGEKVFLECVQDMDHENMFWYRQDPGLGLRLIYFSYDVKMKEKGDIPEGYSVSREKKERFSLILESASTNQTSMYLCASSRTGVSGSTIYFGEGSWLTVV.